This TCR beta chain was obtained from a study of Ad26.COV2.S vaccination and SARS-CoV-2 variants. Per the germline V gene, CDR1 is MNHEY and CDR2 is SMNVEV (reference sequence). The V end was cut by 4 bases, the J end by 4 bases, with 18 bases between. The CDR3 totals 16 residues. As concerns this clone: Its antigen is currently unknown.

Documented treatment: roughly 20 received Ad26.COV2.S at low or high dose, single or two shots; about 5 received placebo; per-sample allocation not given. Sampling was performed 63 days after the first vaccine or placebo injection. Cohort 1b enrolled adults aged 18-55 years in Boston. Assay used: immunoSEQ multiplex PCR; TCRdb lists only in-frame clones, some missing. The table records around 450,000 clones, about 90% of them present only once. General observations from the study: Vaccine and placebo groups showed comparable non-spike TCR breadth. TCR breadth and depth estimates may have understated total T cell responses.

This sample comprised peripheral blood, obtained in a trial of Ad26.COV2.S vaccine versus placebo. The chain joins TRBV27 to TRBJ2-3; tentative D call: TRBD2 (5 bases). This TCR came from a person aged 18-60 years who received the Ad26.COV2.S COVID-19 vaccine or a placebo. CDR3 nucleotides: TGTGCCAGCAGTTCCCGGGCGGGCCCGAACCCAGATACGCAGTATTTT. Translation gives CASSSRAGPNPDTQYF.